A selection of T cell receptor beta chains follows, all from one sample in a study of cytomegalovirus exposure and HLA in healthy donors. Clones were read by immunoSEQ multiplex PCR, and TCRdb kept only the in-frame ones, dropping some. The data contain about 58,000 clones, about 92% of them seen just once; the ten biggest clones take up 0.85% to 1.2%. The specimen was PBMCs. The receptors shown here come from a man aged 18 to 30 in good health and CMV-seronegative. CDR3s include the opening cysteine and the closing phenylalanine or tryptophan. Each record gives: clone size, V gene, D gene, J gene, CDR3 protein, CDR3 DNA. A D gene is named only where the DNA matches it firmly. Part of the rows lack a size; the others show once, few, many or a class for expanded clones.

clone_size: NA; v_call: TRBV29-1; d_call: NA; j_call: TRBJ2-1; cdr3_aa: CSVPRGSYNEQFF; cdr3_nt: TGCAGCGTCCCTAGGGGGTCCTACAATGAGCAGTTCTTC
clone_size: NA; v_call: TRBV4-2; d_call: NA; j_call: TRBJ2-1; cdr3_aa: CASSQDRVIGEQFF; cdr3_nt: TGTGCCAGCAGCCAAGATCGGGTGATTGGCGAGCAGTTCTTC
clone_size: once; v_call: TRBV10-2; d_call: NA; j_call: TRBJ1-1; cdr3_aa: CASRDSSTEAFF; cdr3_nt: TGCGCCAGCAGGGACAGCTCCACTGAAGCTTTCTTT
clone_size: few; v_call: TRBV4-3; d_call: NA; j_call: TRBJ2-6; cdr3_aa: CASSPRDSGSGANVLTF; cdr3_nt: TGCGCCAGCAGCCCGCGGGACTCCGGCTCTGGGGCCAACGTCCTGACTTTC
clone_size: NA; v_call: TRBV28; d_call: TRBD2; j_call: TRBJ2-1; cdr3_aa: CASASGSVGGKGSYNEQFF; cdr3_nt: TGTGCTTCGGCTAGCGGGAGTGTGGGGGGCAAAGGTTCCTACAATGAGCAGTTCTTC
clone_size: NA; v_call: TRBV18; d_call: TRBD1; j_call: TRBJ2-7; cdr3_aa: CASSEGDRGYEQYF; cdr3_nt: TGTGCCAGCTCAGAGGGGGACAGGGGCTACGAGCAGTACTTC
clone_size: NA; v_call: TRBV5-1; d_call: NA; j_call: TRBJ1-1; cdr3_aa: CASSGQLNTEAFF; cdr3_nt: TGCGCCAGCAGCGGACAACTGAACACTGAAGCTTTCTTT
clone_size: NA; v_call: TRBV27; d_call: NA; j_call: TRBJ2-1; cdr3_aa: CASSLLPPGVDEQFF; cdr3_nt: TGTGCCAGCAGTTTATTGCCCCCAGGGGTGGATGAGCAGTTCTTC
clone_size: NA; v_call: TRBV28; d_call: NA; j_call: TRBJ2-5; cdr3_aa: CASRYRVYQETQYF; cdr3_nt: TGTGCCAGCAGATACAGGGTGTACCAAGAGACCCAGTACTTC
clone_size: NA; v_call: TRBV6-1; d_call: TRBD1; j_call: TRBJ1-1; cdr3_aa: CASSTTGVNTEAFF; cdr3_nt: TGTGCCAGCAGTACGACAGGGGTTAACACTGAAGCTTTCTTT
clone_size: NA; v_call: TRBV4-3; d_call: NA; j_call: TRBJ1-2; cdr3_aa: CASSQETYYGYTF; cdr3_nt: TGCGCCAGCAGCCAAGAAACATACTATGGCTACACCTTC
clone_size: NA; v_call: TRBV11-2; d_call: TRBD2; j_call: TRBJ2-1; cdr3_aa: CASSARGLVSEQFF; cdr3_nt: TGTGCCAGCAGCGCCCGGGGACTAGTGAGTGAGCAGTTCTTC
clone_size: NA; v_call: TRBV7-2; d_call: NA; j_call: TRBJ1-2; cdr3_aa: CASSLAGGNYGYTF; cdr3_nt: TGTGCCAGCAGCTTAGCGGGGGGTAACTATGGCTACACCTTC
clone_size: NA; v_call: TRBV28; d_call: TRBD2; j_call: TRBJ2-7; cdr3_aa: CASSPGTSGIYEQYF; cdr3_nt: TGTGCCAGCAGCCCGGGGACTAGCGGGATATACGAGCAGTACTTC
clone_size: once; v_call: TRBV7-9; d_call: TRBD2; j_call: TRBJ2-7; cdr3_aa: CASSLKAGGPYEQYF; cdr3_nt: TGTGCCAGCAGCTTAAAGGCGGGAGGGCCGTACGAGCAGTACTTC
clone_size: NA; v_call: TRBV6-1; d_call: NA; j_call: TRBJ2-1; cdr3_aa: CASSARGSFGYEQFF; cdr3_nt: TGTGCCAGCAGTGCCAGGGGTAGTTTCGGGTATGAGCAGTTCTTC
clone_size: NA; v_call: TRBV6-1; d_call: TRBD1; j_call: TRBJ2-7; cdr3_aa: CASSDSGGTYEQYF; cdr3_nt: TGTGCCAGCAGTGATTCAGGGGGAACCTACGAGCAGTACTTC
clone_size: NA; v_call: TRBV28; d_call: NA; j_call: TRBJ1-1; cdr3_aa: CASSPYGLGLNTEAFF; cdr3_nt: TGTGCCAGCAGTCCGTACGGACTGGGATTGAACACTGAAGCTTTCTTT
clone_size: NA; v_call: TRBV7-3; d_call: TRBD1; j_call: TRBJ2-7; cdr3_aa: CASSSTSPGTGSEQYF; cdr3_nt: TGTGCCAGCAGCTCCACCAGTCCCGGGACAGGGTCCGAGCAGTACTTC
clone_size: NA; v_call: TRBV19; d_call: NA; j_call: TRBJ1-5; cdr3_aa: CASTIGGQQNQPQHF; cdr3_nt: TGTGCCAGTACAATAGGAGGACAGCAGAATCAGCCCCAGCATTTT
clone_size: NA; v_call: TRBV27; d_call: NA; j_call: TRBJ2-1; cdr3_aa: CASSLEPQTIYNEQFF; cdr3_nt: TGTGCCAGCAGTCTAGAACCACAAACAATATACAATGAGCAGTTCTTC
clone_size: NA; v_call: TRBV6-1; d_call: TRBD2; j_call: TRBJ2-1; cdr3_aa: CASSELAGGPNEQFF; cdr3_nt: TGTGCCAGCAGTGAACTAGCGGGAGGGCCAAATGAGCAGTTCTTC
clone_size: NA; v_call: TRBV5-4; d_call: NA; j_call: TRBJ1-4; cdr3_aa: CASSLTGTGHNEKLFF; cdr3_nt: TGTGCCAGCAGCTTGACAGGGACCGGGCATAATGAAAAACTGTTTTTT